This T cell receptor (beta chain) was captured in a study of blood T cell repertoires in COVID-19. Across the whole study: Specimens from acute and convalescent COVID-19 originated in the United States, Italy and Spain. The analysed material was cDNA or gDNA that came from T cells, B-cell-depleted T cells, or PBMCs.

The CDR3 loop spans 13 amino acids. Germline V gene sequence: CDR1 MNHEY, CDR2 SVGAGI. Trimming left V 7 bases short and J 7 bases short, with 14 bases between. As handled by the study authors: Scientists estimated how many nucleated cells there were by amplifying reference gene primers. Assay: immunoSEQ multiplex PCR; the TCRdb copy retains only in-frame clones and omits some. D and trimming come from the DNA, and the V and J calls and clone size come from that table. Of 85,000 to 100,000 clones in the sample, approximately 86% were seen once. The source material was peripheral blood. The sequence derives from a man aged 50 to 60 with COVID-19, enrolled during active disease. The chain links TRBV6-5 to TRBJ1-5; D is perhaps TRBD1 (6 bases). The CDR3 region has the DNA TGTGCCAGCATGCAAGGACAGAACCAGCCCCAGCATTTT. Encoded protein: CASMQGQNQPQHF.